This TCR beta chain is drawn from a study of blood T cell repertoires in COVID-19 (dated by TCRdb to the early 2020s). At the level of the whole study: Collaborator samples came from the United States, Italy and Spain and covered acute and convalescent phases of COVID-19. A freely available public database, intended as a resource for researchers studying the immune response to SARS-CoV-2, is where the repertoires were released. Deeply sampled blood TCRbeta repertoires from subjects exposed to, actively infected with, or recovered from COVID-19 were included in the dataset. The samples were drawn from two sources: the first 160 participants of the ongoing ImmuneRACE study, and over 1,000 subjects contributed by 6 global collaborators. Where available, HLA class I and class II types were obtained from metadata supplied by the sample provider rather than from assay-based typing. Nearly every sample came with metadata listing a de-identified subject ID, COVID-19 status, age in years and sex. The prospective study material was composed of cDNA or gDNA derived from T cells, B-cell-depleted T cells, or PBMCs. Summary of the overall study and its limitations: The quantity of clinical and demographic metadata differed by source and by participant and was supplied without curation.

On this clone: This clone's antigen is unknown. No base qualities exist here, and no much larger clone lies one base off it.

Each collaborating institution followed its own protocols to collect whole blood in K2EDTA tubes. For TCRbeta analysis, collaborator samples were shipped as frozen whole blood, as isolated PBMCs, or as DNA extracted from either sample type. The immunoSEQ Assay, a bias-controlled multiplex PCR, was used to amplify TCRbeta CDR3 regions from genomic DNA. Regarding the original processing steps: Nucleated cell counts per sample were estimated from amplification of reference gene primers within the assay. To quantify the absolute abundance of each unique TCRbeta CDR3 rearrangement, sequence reads were collapsed and filtered. For each sample, productive Simpson clonality was calculated as the square root of Simpson's diversity index over productive rearrangements. TCRdb took this table from immuneACCESS and kept in-frame rearrangements with V and J called. Such tables lack part of the clones; where checked against another copy, unresolved V genes explain under half of the gap, and the rest is unexplained. The V and J calls and the clone size are those of that table, but D and trimming were determined from the DNA. Across this sample there are about 35,000 clones, with approximately 78% seen only once. The top ten clones comprise about 38% of the sample.

Including the terminal cysteine and phenylalanine, the CDR3 comprises 12 residues. The sequence is cut down to CDR3 DNA, 36 bases in frame from base 1. A distance of 3 bases separates the germline ends of V and J, which lose 4 bases and 5 bases respectively. This sequence was found in a man at least 80 years old with active or convalescent COVID-19. Material: peripheral blood. This chain joins TRBV12-3 or TRBV12-4 to TRBJ1-6, with the identity of the D gene unclear. For the CDR3, the sequence is CASSSNNSPLHF. The bases are TGTGCCAGCAGTTCAAATAATTCACCCCTCCACTTT.